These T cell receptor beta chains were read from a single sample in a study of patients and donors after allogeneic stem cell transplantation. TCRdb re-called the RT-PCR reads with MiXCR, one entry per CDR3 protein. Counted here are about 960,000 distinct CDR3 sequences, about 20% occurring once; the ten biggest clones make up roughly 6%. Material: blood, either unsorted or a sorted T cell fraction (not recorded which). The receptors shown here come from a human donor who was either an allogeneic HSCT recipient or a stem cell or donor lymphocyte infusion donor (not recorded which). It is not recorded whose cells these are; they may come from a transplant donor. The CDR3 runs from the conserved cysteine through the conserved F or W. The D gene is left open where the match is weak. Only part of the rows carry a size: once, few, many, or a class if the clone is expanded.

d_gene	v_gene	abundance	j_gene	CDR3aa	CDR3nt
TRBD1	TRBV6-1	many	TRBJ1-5	CASRTSGTVNQPQHF	TGTGCCAGCAGAACCTCCGGGACAGTAAATCAGCCCCAGCATTTT
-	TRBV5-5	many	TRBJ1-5	CASSLSVWVGGNQPQHF	TGTGCCAGCAGCTTGTCCGTTTGGGTAGGGGGCAATCAGCCCCAGCATTTT
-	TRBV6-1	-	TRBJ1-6	CASSRDRNYNSPLHF	TGTGCCAGCAGCCGCGACAGGAACTATAATTCACCCCTCCACTTT
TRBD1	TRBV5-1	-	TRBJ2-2	CASSLASGQVPTGELFF	TGCGCCAGCAGCTTGGCTTCGGGACAGGTCCCCACCGGGGAGCTGTTTTTT
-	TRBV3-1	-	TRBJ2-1	CATGRDGNEQFF	TGTGCCACAGGGCGGGACGGGAATGAGCAGTTCTTC
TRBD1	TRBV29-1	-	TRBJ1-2	CSAWTGGLPNYGYTF	TGCAGCGCGTGGACAGGGGGATTGCCTAACTATGGCTACACCTTC
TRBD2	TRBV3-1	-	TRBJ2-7	CASSQSGAWEYEQYF	TGTGCCAGCAGCCAAAGCGGGGCCTGGGAGTACGAGCAGTACTTC
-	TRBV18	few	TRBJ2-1	CASSASVTYSNEQFF	TGTGCCAGCTCAGCCTCAGTTACTTACAGCAATGAGCAGTTCTTC
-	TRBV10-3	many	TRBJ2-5	CAIKAAETQYF	TGTGCCATCAAAGCCGCTGAGACCCAGTACTTC
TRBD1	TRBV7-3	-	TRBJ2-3	CASSSTGVYRDTQYF	TGTGCCAGCAGCTCTACAGGGGTTTATAGAGATACGCAGTATTTT
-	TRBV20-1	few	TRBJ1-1	CSARDPNRPRNTEAFF	TGCAGTGCTAGAGATCCCAACAGGCCGCGGAACACTGAAGCTTTCTTT
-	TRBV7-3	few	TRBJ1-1	CASSLGGGRPEAFF	TGTGCCAGCAGCTTGGGAGGGGGGAGGCCTGAAGCTTTCTTT